The 18 T cell receptor beta chains given below trace back to one sample, sequenced in a study. Tregs were sorted as CD4+CD25+CD127-/low cells. One entry per CDR3 protein results from TCRdb running MiXCR on the 5' RACE reads. The data contain 9,500 to 15,000 distinct CDR3 sequences, just over 50% of them singletons. Material for sequencing was tumor-infiltrating Tregs sorted from the breast tumor. The source of these receptors is a female donor with breast cancer.

This rearrangement joins TRBV11-3 to TRBJ2-2; 7 bases agree with TRBD2. Germline CDR1 SGHNT, CDR2 YENEEA. V gave up 4 bases and J gave up 0 bases; unmatched junction bases: 5. There are 16 residues in the CDR3. CDR3 nucleotides: TGTGCCAGCAGCTACCGAGCGGGACCGAACACCGGGGAGCTGTTTTTT. Protein product: CASSYRAGPNTGELFF. Drawing the rest from reference TRBV11-3 and TRBJ2-2, the complete variable domain is EAGVVQSPRYKIIEKKQPVAFWCNPISGHNTLYWYLQNLGQGPELLIRYENEEAVDDSQLPKDRFSAERLKGVDSTLKIQPAELGDSAVYLCASSYRAGPNTGELFFGEGSRLTVL.

CDR3 in amino acids: CSATLASGLENEQFF. DNA of the CDR3: TGCAGTGCTACCCTTGCCTCGGGACTGGAGAATGAGCAGTTCTTC. This chain links TRBV20-1 with TRBJ2-1; a weak D match, TRBD2 (6 bases). This CDR3 comprises 15 residues. Deletions cut 4 bases from V and 7 bases from J, with 20 bases between. Germline V CDR1 and CDR2: DFQATT, SNEGSKA (reference sequence).

The rearrangement links TRBV15 to TRBJ2-6; weak D call: TRBD1 (6 bases). The CDR3 sequence is 16 residues long. With 2 bases removed from V and 2 bases from J, the gap between germline ends came to 10 bases. The germline V gene has CDR1 LNHNV and CDR2 YYDKDF (reference sequence). As DNA, the CDR3 is TGTGCCACCAGCAGATACCAGGGGCCTGGGGCCAACGTCCTGACTTTC. It encodes CATSRYQGPGANVLTF.

V gene TRBV12-3 or TRBV12-4 combines with J gene TRBJ1-1; D is uncertain. The CDR3 consists of 13 residues. V dropped 6 bases and J dropped 1 base, with 9 bases sitting between them. The CDR3 loop reads CASRGYRNTEAFF. The CDR3 DNA reads as TGTGCCAGCAGGGGCTATAGGAACACTGAAGCTTTCTTT.

The J gene is TRBJ1-2, the V gene TRBV20-1; D not resolved. V lost 3 bases, J lost 5 bases, and 13 bases lay in between. The CDR3 runs 13 residues. CDR1 is DFQATT, CDR2 SNEGSKA, per germline (reference sequence). CDR3 amino acids: CSARPRLVYGYTF. CDR3 sequence (DNA): TGCAGTGCTAGGCCCAGATTAGTTTATGGCTACACCTTC.

This chain joins TRBV3-1 and TRBJ2-1; a possible D gene is TRBD2 (6 bases). The germline V and J ends were trimmed by 0 bases and 8 bases, with 14 bases remaining between them. The CDR3 sequence is 15 residues long. CDR1 is LGHDT and CDR2 is YNNKEL in the germline V gene (reference sequence). The DNA for the CDR3 is TGTGCCAGCAGCCAAGACCCGGGACTGGCCTATGAGCAGTTCTTC. Protein sequence: CASSQDPGLAYEQFF.

The chain has TRBV7-3 and TRBJ2-3; D is unresolved. Germline lookup yields CDR1 SGHTA and CDR2 FQGTGA. The CDR3 covers 14 residues. Trimming pared 2 bases from V and 0 bases from J, leaving 6 bases between. The CDR3 loop reads CASSLLGSTDTQYF. The DNA of the CDR3 is TGTGCCAGCAGCTTATTAGGCAGCACAGATACGCAGTATTTT. The full variable domain, in which reference TRBV7-3 and TRBJ2-3 provide the parts outside the CDR3, is GAGVSQTPSNKVTEKGKYVELRCDPISGHTALYWYRQSLGQGPEFLIYFQGTGAADDSGLPNDRFFAVRPEGSVSTLKIQRTERGDSAVYLCASSLLGSTDTQYFGPGTRLTVL.

The rearrangement joins TRBV4-3 to TRBJ2-1; 10 positions match TRBD1. The germline gives CDR1 LGHNA, CDR2 YSLEER. The CDR3 is 15 amino acids. V gave up 3 bases and J gave up 10 bases; unmatched junction bases: 9. This CDR3 is CASSHRQGAIGEQFF. In DNA form, the CDR3 reads TGCGCCAGCAGCCACCGACAGGGGGCCATAGGGGAGCAGTTCTTC.

The chain has TRBV12-3 or TRBV12-4 and TRBJ2-5; D may correspond to TRBD1 or TRBD2 (5 bases each). The V gene lost 3 bases and the J gene lost 5 bases, with 16 bases spanning the gap. The CDR3 is 15 residues long. This CDR3 is CASSLGRGGWETQYF. Written as DNA, the CDR3 is TGTGCCAGCAGTTTGGGCCGTGGGGGTTGGGAGACCCAGTACTTC.

This chain uses TRBV29-1 with TRBJ1-1; maybe TRBD1 (5 bases). The CDR3 sequence is 14 residues long. The germline CDR1 and CDR2 sequences are SQVTM and ANQGSEA. V shed 6 bases and J shed 4 bases, with 18 bases lying between them. The CDR3: CSVRSRALSTEAFF. The CDR3 DNA sequence: TGCAGCGTGCGAAGCAGGGCCCTGAGCACTGAAGCTTTCTTT.

This clonotype came up a few times. V is TRBV20-1 and J is TRBJ1-1; no firm D call. Deletions cut 5 bases from V and 6 bases from J, with 13 bases between. Per germline, CDR1 DFQATT and CDR2 SNEGSKA (reference sequence). The CDR3 runs 12 residues. The CDR3 DNA is TGCAGTGCTTTTTCATCAGGAGCTGAAGCTTTCTTT. Its protein product is CSAFSSGAEAFF.

This rearrangement joins TRBV29-1 to TRBJ2-3, with D possibly TRBD1 on 6 matching bases. V lost 3 bases and J 1 base, leaving 11 bases between the germline ends. The CDR3 runs 14 residues. Germline V lookup: CDR1 SQVTM, CDR2 ANQGSEA. The CDR3: CSVDRGSGTDTQYF. The DNA of the CDR3 is TGCAGCGTTGACAGGGGATCTGGCACAGATACGCAGTATTTT.

This clonotype occurred a few times. The chain combines TRBV12-3 or TRBV12-4 with TRBJ2-7; perhaps TRBD2 as D (5 bases). The germline V and J ends were trimmed by 5 bases and 1 base, with 15 bases remaining between them. The CDR3 runs to 15 residues. The CDR3 spells CASSPGRRLSYEQYF. CDR3 coding DNA: TGTGCCAGCAGTCCCGGACGGAGGCTTTCCTACGAGCAGTACTTC.

The rearrangement links TRBV20-1 to TRBJ2-3; 9 bases match TRBD2. The CDR3 has 13 residues. J was trimmed by 5 bases and V by 7 bases; bases with no gene match: 7. Germline CDR1 and CDR2: DFQATT and SNEGSKA (reference sequence). This chain's CDR3 is CSVPSGIGDTQYF. The DNA of the CDR3 is TGCAGTGTCCCTAGCGGGATAGGAGATACGCAGTATTTT.

This chain joins TRBV20-1 and TRBJ2-5; no reliable D call. V was pared by 3 bases and J by 1 base, with 9 bases between. Germline V gives CDR1 DFQATT, CDR2 SNEGSKA (reference sequence). This CDR3 has 13 residues. CDR3 in amino acids: CSASFSSQETQYF. The DNA of the CDR3 is TGCAGTGCTAGCTTCAGCAGCCAAGAGACCCAGTACTTC.

With regard to this clonotype: One base away lies a much larger clone, so this may be a sequencing read error. The rearrangement uses TRBV19 and TRBJ2-1, with a weak D call TRBD2 (6 bases). CDR1 LNHDA and CDR2 SQIVND come from the germline V gene (reference sequence). The CDR3 runs 14 residues. In DNA form, the CDR3 reads TGTGCCGGTAGTGCGGGATCCCGGAGGAATGAGCAGTTCTTC. Protein: CAGSAGSRRNEQFF.

The chain has TRBV6-1 and TRBJ2-5; weak D call: TRBD1 (6 bases). V lost 7 bases and J 4 bases, leaving 19 bases between the germline ends. The CDR3 is made up of 15 amino acids. Germline CDR1 is MNHNS and CDR2 is SASEGT. The CDR3 spells CASNEPPRGGETQYF. CDR3 in DNA: TGTGCCAGCAACGAACCCCCCAGGGGCGGAGAGACCCAGTACTTC.

The chain has TRBV12-3 or TRBV12-4 and TRBJ2-3; 12 nucleotides align to TRBD2. This CDR3 is 16 amino acids long. J was trimmed by 8 bases and V by 4 bases; bases with no gene match: 10. This chain's CDR3 is CASSSPSGRAFSTQYF. Written as DNA, the CDR3 is TGTGCCAGCAGTTCCCCTAGCGGGAGGGCCTTTAGTACGCAGTATTTT.